What follows is one T cell receptor (beta chain) and its context. Its target is not known. These data are taken from a study of monozygotic twins with inflammatory bowel disease. Study outcomes and limitations: Discordant twins had repertoire similarity that did not differ from that of concordant twins, possibly from limited power. Neither one strong signal nor one clonotype associated with IBD was supported.

Germline assignment: CDR1 GTSNPN and CDR2 SVGIG (reference sequence). The CDR3 length is 11 residues. The authors made each sample's cDNA in eight separate reactions. TCRdb reprocessed the 5' RACE reads, with one entry per CDR3 protein and no DNA. The sample table sets out more than 300,000 distinct CDR3 sequences. The TCR originated in a human donor with ulcerative colitis or Crohn's disease, or a healthy co-twin of an affected twin (not recorded which). Sequenced input: blood. V gene TRBV30 combines with J gene TRBJ2-7. The CDR3 here is CAWSANYEQYF.